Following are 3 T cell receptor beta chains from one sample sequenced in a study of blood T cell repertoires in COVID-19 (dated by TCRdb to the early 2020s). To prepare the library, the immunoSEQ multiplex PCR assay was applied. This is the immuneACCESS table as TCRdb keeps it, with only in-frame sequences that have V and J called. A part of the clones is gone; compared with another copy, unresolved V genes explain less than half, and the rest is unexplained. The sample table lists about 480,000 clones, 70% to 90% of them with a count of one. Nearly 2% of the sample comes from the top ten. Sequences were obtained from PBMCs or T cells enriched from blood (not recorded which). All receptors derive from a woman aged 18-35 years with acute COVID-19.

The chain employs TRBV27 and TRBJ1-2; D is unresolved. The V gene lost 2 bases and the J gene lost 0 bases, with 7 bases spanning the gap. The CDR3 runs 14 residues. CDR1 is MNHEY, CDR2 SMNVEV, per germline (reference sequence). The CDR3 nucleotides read TGTGCCAGCAGTTTAATGGCCGCTAACTATGGCTACACCTTC. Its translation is CASSLMAANYGYTF.

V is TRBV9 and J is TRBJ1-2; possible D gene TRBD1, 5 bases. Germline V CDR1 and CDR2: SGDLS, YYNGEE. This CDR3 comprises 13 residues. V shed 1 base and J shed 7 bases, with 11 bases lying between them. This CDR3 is CASSVSQGGGYTF. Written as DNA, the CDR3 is TGTGCCAGCAGCGTAAGCCAGGGTGGTGGCTACACCTTC.

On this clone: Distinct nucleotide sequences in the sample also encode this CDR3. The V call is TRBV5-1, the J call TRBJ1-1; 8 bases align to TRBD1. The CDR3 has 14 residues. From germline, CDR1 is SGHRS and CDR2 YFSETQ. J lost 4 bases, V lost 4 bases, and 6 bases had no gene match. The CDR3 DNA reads TGCGCCAGCAGCCAGGGGACAGGCGGCACTGAAGCTTTCTTT. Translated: CASSQGTGGTEAFF.